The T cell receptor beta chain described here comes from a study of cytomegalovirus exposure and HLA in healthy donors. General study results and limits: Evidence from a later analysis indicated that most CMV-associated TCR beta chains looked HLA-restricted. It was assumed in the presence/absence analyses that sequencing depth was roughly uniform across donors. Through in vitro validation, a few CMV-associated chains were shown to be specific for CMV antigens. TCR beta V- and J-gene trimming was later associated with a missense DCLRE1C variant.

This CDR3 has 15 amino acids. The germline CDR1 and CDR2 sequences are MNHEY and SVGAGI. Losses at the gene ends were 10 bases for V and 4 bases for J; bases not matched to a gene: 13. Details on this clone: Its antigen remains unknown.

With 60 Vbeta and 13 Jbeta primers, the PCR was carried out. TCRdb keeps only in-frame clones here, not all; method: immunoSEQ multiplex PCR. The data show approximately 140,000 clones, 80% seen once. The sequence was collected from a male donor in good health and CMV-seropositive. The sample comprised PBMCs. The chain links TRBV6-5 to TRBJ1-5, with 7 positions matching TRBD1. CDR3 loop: CATRDSTRANQPQHF. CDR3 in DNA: TGTGCCACCCGGGACAGTACTCGAGCAAATCAGCCCCAGCATTTT.